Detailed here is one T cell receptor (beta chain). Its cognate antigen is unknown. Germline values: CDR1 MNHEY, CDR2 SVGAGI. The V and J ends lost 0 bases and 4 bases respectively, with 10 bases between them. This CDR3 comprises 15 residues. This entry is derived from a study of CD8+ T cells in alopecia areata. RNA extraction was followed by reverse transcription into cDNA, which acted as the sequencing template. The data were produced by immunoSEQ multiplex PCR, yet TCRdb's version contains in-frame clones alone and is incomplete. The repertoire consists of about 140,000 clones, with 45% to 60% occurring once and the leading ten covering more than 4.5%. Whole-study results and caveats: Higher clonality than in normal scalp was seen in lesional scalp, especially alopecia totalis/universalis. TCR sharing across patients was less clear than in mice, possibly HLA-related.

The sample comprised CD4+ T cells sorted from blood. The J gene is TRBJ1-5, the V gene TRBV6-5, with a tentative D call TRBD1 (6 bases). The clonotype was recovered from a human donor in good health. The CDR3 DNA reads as TGTGCCAGCAGTTACTCTTCAGGGGCGAATCAGCCCCAGCATTTT. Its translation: CASSYSSGANQPQHF.